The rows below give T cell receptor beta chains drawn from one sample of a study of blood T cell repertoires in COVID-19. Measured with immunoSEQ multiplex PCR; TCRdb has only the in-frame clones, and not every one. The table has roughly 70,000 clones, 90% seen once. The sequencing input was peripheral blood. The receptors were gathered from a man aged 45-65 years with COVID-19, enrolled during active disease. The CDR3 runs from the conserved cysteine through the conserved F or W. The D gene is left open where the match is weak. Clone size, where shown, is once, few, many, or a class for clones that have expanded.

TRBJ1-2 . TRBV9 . TGTGCCAGCAGCGTAGTAGTGGGGGACACCATGCGTAAGATTGCCTATGGCTACACCTTC CASSVVVGDTMRKIAYGYTF
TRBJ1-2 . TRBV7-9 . TGTGCCAGCAGCGGGGGGTGGTCTGGCTACACCTTC CASSGGWSGYTF
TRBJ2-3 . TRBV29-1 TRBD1 TGCAGCGTCCGCGTTGTCGGACAGGGCACAGATACGCAGTATTTT CSVRVVGQGTDTQYF
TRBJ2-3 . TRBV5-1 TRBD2 TGCGCCAGCAGCTGGACTAGCGGGAGGGTGGATACGCAGTATTTT CASSWTSGRVDTQYF
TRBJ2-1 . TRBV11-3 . TGTGCCAGCAGCGTAGGTAGCGGTTTCTCCTACAATGAGCAGTTCTTC CASSVGSGFSYNEQFF
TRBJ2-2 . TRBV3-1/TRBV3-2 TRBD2 TGTGCCAGCAGCCAAGGGACTAGAAGGCCCGGGGAGCTGTTTTTT CASSQGTRRPGELFF
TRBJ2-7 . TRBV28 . TGTGCCAGCAGTTTAGCGGACGAGCAGTACTTC CASSLADEQYF
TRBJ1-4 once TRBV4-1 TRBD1 TGCGCCAGCAGCCAGAGACAGGGATATGAAAAACTGTTTTTT CASSQRQGYEKLFF
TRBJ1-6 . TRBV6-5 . TGTGCCAGCAGGGGGGGAGGGAATTCACCCCTCCACTTT CASRGGGNSPLHF
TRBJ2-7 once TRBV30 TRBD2 TGTGCCCGCGGGGGGACTAGCAACTACGAGCAGTACTTC CARGGTSNYEQYF
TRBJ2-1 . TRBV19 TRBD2 TGTGCCAGTAGTGTCTCGGGAGGGCAAAATGAGCAGTTCTTC CASSVSGGQNEQFF
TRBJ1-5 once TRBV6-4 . TGTGCCAGCAGTGACGGGAGTGGAAGGCAGCCCCAGCATTTT CASSDGSGRQPQHF
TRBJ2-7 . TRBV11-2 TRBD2 TGTGCCAGCAGCTCCCCTCAGTTACTAGCGGGAGGTCGAGAGCAGTACTTC CASSSPQLLAGGREQYF
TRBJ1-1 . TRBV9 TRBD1 TGTGCCAGTAGTCACCGGGACAGCGATTATAACACTGAAGCTTTCTTT CASSHRDSDYNTEAFF
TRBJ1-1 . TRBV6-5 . TGTGCCAGCAGTTCCCAGGGGACTGAAGCTTTCTTT CASSSQGTEAFF
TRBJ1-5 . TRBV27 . TGTGCCAGCAGTTTCGTTCAGTCACAGCCATTGGGTCATCAGCCCCAGCATTTT CASSFVQSQPLGHQPQHF
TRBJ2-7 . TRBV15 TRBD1 TGTGCCACCAGCAGCCGAGGGACAGGGAATTCCTACGAGCAGTACTTC CATSSRGTGNSYEQYF
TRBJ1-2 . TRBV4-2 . TGTGCCAGCAGCCAAGACGGCAGGGCTTTGGGTAACTATGGCTACACCTTC CASSQDGRALGNYGYTF
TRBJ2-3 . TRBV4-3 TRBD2 TGCGCCAGCAGCCATGAAAGGCTAGCGGGAGGGTTGACAGATACGCAGTATTTT CASSHERLAGGLTDTQYF
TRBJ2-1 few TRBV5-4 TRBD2 TGTGCCAGCAGCTTTACTAGCGGCGAGCAGTTCTTC CASSFTSGEQFF
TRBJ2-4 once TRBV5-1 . TGCGCCAGCAGCTGGGGGCAGGGGAAAAACATTCAGTACTTC CASSWGQGKNIQYF
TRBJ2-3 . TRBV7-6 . TGTGCCAGCAGGGGGATCTCTAGCGAGGTTACTCGTTCAGATACGCAGTATTTT CASRGISSEVTRSDTQYF
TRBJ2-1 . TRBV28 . TGTGCCAGCAGCCCCCTGGGGAGCCAATGGAATGAGCAGTTCTTC CASSPLGSQWNEQFF
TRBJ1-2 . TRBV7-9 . TGTGCCAGCAGCCGACCAGACAGGAACTATGGCTACACCTTC CASSRPDRNYGYTF
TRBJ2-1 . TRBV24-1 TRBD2 TGTGCCACCAGTGACCCCGGGACTAGCGGGAGTTTCTACAATGAGCAGTTCTTC CATSDPGTSGSFYNEQFF
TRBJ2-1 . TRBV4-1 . TGCGCCAGCAGCGTGACAGGCAATGAGCAGTTCTTC CASSVTGNEQFF
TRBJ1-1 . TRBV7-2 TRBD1 TGTGCCAGCAGCTCACAACAGGGGACGTACACTGAAGCTTTCTTT CASSSQQGTYTEAFF
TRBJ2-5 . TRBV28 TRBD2 TGTGCCAGCAGGTCAGCTAGCGGGAGGGCCCGGGAGACCCAGTACTTC CASRSASGRARETQYF
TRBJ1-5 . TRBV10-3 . TGTGCCATCAGTGAGGCCCTTGACAGTCAGCCCCAGCATTTT CAISEALDSQPQHF
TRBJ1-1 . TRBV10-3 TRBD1 TGTGCCATCAGCGGCGGGACAGGGGCTTTTGGTGGGGAAGCTTTCTTT CAISGGTGAFGGEAFF
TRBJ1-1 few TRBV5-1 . TGCGCCAGCAGCTTTAGGTACAGCACTGAAGCTTTCTTT CASSFRYSTEAFF
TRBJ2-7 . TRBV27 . TGTGCCAGCAGTAGGGGCGCCCTCGTCTACGAGCAGTACTTC CASSRGALVYEQYF
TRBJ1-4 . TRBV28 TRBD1 TGTGCCAGCAGCAGCGACAGGGGGCTTGGGTCAACTAATGAAAAACTGTTTTTT CASSSDRGLGSTNEKLFF
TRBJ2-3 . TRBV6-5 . TGTGCCAGCAGTTACGGCGCGGGAAGCACAGATACGCAGTATTTT CASSYGAGSTDTQYF
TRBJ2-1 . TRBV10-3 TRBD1 TGTGCCATCAGTGAGTCGGCAGGGGGCAAAAATGAGCAGTTCTTC CAISESAGGKNEQFF
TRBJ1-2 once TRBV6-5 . TGTGCCAGCAGTTACTCGCACAGGTCTCATGGCTACACCTTC CASSYSHRSHGYTF
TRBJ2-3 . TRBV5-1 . TGCGCCAGCAGAACGGACAGAGGGGCAGATACGCAGTATTTT CASRTDRGADTQYF
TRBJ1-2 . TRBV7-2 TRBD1 TGTGCCAGCAGCTTAGGGGGGACAGGGGGCGCTTCTGGCTACACCTTC CASSLGGTGGASGYTF
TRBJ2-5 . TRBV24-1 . TGTGCCACCAGTGATTTGGCAGGGGTAGAGACCCAGTACTTC CATSDLAGVETQYF
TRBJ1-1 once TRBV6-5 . TGTGCCAGCAGTTACGGAGTCAGTATGAACACTGAAGCTTTCTTT CASSYGVSMNTEAFF
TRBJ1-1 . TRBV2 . TGTGCCAGCAGACTGGGGGGATCGGGAACTGAAGCTTTCTTT CASRLGGSGTEAFF
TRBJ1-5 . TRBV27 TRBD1 TGTGCCAGCAGTTCCAACCGGGACAGGGTAGATCAGCCCCAGCATTTT CASSSNRDRVDQPQHF
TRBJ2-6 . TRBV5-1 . TGCGCCAGCAATGTCAGGGGATTAGACTCTGGGGCCAACGTCCTGACTTTC CASNVRGLDSGANVLTF
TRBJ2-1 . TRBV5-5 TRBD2 TGTGCCAGCCAAGGGACTAGCGGATACAATGAGCAGTTCTTC CASQGTSGYNEQFF
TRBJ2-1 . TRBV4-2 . TGTGCCAGCAGCCAAGGGCTAGCGCCTAACAATGAGCAGTTCTTC CASSQGLAPNNEQFF
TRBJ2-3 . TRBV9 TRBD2 TGTGCCAGCAGCCGGACTAGCGGGAGGGGCACAGATACGCAGTATTTT CASSRTSGRGTDTQYF
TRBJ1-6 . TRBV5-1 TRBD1 TGCGCCAGCAGCCTGACAGGGGGGGATTCACCCCTCCACTTT CASSLTGGDSPLHF
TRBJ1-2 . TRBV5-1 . TGCGCCAGCAGCTTGCAAGGAGAGAACTATGGCTACACCTTC CASSLQGENYGYTF
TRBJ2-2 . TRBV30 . TGTGCCTGGAATGCGGAGAACACCGGGGAGCTGTTTTTT CAWNAENTGELFF
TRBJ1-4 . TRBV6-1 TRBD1 TGTGCCAGCAGTGAATTCCTTGGGACAGTTAATGAAAAACTGTTTTTT CASSEFLGTVNEKLFF